This T cell receptor (beta chain) appears in the sequencing data of a study of tumor-infiltrating lymphocytes in primary liver carcinoma. Co-extracted RNA and DNA came from roughly 20-30 mg of unsorted bulk tissue. Regarding this clonotype: An end of the junction differs from the germline gene, which may be a read error.

The investigators made TCR beta cDNA from roughly 460 ng total RNA, using a constant-region primer. Generation of the TCR beta libraries relied on three nested multiplex PCR rounds using slightly modified ARM-PCR. The first two PCR rounds used TRBV1-TRBV30 primers with a Cbeta primer, approximately 10 cycles each. TCRdb reprocessed the multiplex PCR reads with MiXCR, giving one entry per CDR3 protein. The sample yields approximately 73,000 distinct CDR3 sequences, 70% to 80% seen once. This CDR3 is 14 amino acids long. Germline V CDR1 and CDR2: SGHNT, YENEEA. The V and J genes are TRBV11-3 and TRBJ1-5; D perhaps matches TRBD1 (6 bases). The sequencing input was liver tumor tissue from sampling region 4. Noted subset: tumor region T4, right-lateral pole. This clonotype was obtained from a woman aged 55 to 70 with primary liver carcinoma and hepatitis B virus infection. The CDR3 region has the DNA TGTGCCAGCAACCCAAGGACAGAGTATCAGCCCCTGCATTTT. This translates into CASNPRTEYQPLHF. Variable domain in full (rest from reference TRBV11-3 and TRBJ1-5): EAGVVQSPRYKIIEKKQPVAFWCNPISGHNTLYWYLQNLGQGPELLIRYENEEAVDDSQLPKDRFSAERLKGVDSTLKIQPAELGDSAVYLCASNPRTEYQPLHFGDGTRLSIL.